What follows are 2 T cell receptor beta chains derived from one specimen sequenced in a study of response to subunit inactivated influenza vaccine (dated by TCRdb to between 2017 and 2018). Library construction relied on RT-PCR. TCRdb shows the sequencer as Illumina HiSeq 2500. TCRdb redid the processing of the public reads, applying fastp at Q25 and MiXCR, and retained in-frame beta chains. Rows are unified per CDR3 protein, each entry keeping the most common DNA and genes. This sample comprises fewer than 600,000 distinct CDR3 sequences, roughly 7.6% of them detected only once. About an eighth of the sample is held by the ten biggest clonotypes. The sample here was PBMCs from blood, taken roughly 24 months after vaccination. The receptor set was obtained from a man in his fifties or sixties who received an inactivated influenza vaccine. Donor details come from another sample of the same person, matched by shared clones.

The rearrangement uses TRBV27 and TRBJ1-1, with TRBD1 as a possible D gene (6 bases). Germline CDR1 MNHEY, CDR2 SMNVEV (reference sequence). V lost 5 bases and J 5 bases, leaving 15 bases between the germline ends. The CDR3 spans 14 residues. CDR3 in amino acids: CASSNTRGGTEAFF. CDR3 DNA: TGTGCCAGCAGTAACACCAGGGGCGGGACTGAAGCTTTCTTT.

The table lists this clonotype with a few counts. A read error may be the cause here, since a much bigger clone is one base away. The DNA of the CDR3 is TGCAGCGTGGAACGGGGAGGCACAGATACGCAGTATTTT. Its translation: CSVERGGTDTQYF. V and J are TRBV29-1 and TRBJ2-3, with D tentatively TRBD2 (5 bases). V was pared by 6 bases and J by 1 base, with 11 bases between. There are 13 residues in the CDR3. Germline CDR1 is SQVTM and CDR2 is ANQGSEA.